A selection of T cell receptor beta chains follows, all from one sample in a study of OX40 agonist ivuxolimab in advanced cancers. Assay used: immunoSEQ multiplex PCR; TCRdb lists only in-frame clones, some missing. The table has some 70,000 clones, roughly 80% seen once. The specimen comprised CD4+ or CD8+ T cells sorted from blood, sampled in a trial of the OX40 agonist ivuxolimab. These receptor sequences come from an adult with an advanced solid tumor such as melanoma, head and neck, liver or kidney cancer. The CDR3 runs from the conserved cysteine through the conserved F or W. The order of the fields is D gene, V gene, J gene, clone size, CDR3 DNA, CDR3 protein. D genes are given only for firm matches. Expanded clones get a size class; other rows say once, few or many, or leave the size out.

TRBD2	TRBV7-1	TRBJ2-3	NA	TGTGCCAGCAGCTCAGGGACAGGACAAGACTACTTTTTAGCGGGAGGGCCGTGGACAGATACGCAGTATTTT	CASSSGTGQDYFLAGGPWTDTQYF
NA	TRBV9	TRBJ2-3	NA	TGTGCCAGCAGCGTAGATAGCACAGATACGCAGTATTTT	CASSVDSTDTQYF
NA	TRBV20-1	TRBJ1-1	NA	TGCAGTGCTTGGTGGACTGAAGCTTTCTTT	CSAWWTEAFF
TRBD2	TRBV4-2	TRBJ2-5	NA	TGTGCCAGCAGCCAACTAGCGGGAGTGCTTGAGACCCAGTACTTC	CASSQLAGVLETQYF
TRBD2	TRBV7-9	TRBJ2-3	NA	TGTGCCGGCCGGACTAGCGGGAGCACAGATACGCAGTATTTT	CAGRTSGSTDTQYF
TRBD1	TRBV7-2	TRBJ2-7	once	TGTGCCAGCAGCACCCGACAGGGCCCCTACGAGCAGTACTTC	CASSTRQGPYEQYF
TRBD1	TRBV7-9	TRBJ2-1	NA	TGTGCCAGCAGCCAAGAAACAGGGGGAAGCCACAATGAGCAGTTCTTC	CASSQETGGSHNEQFF
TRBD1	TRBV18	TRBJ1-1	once	TGTGCCAGCTCAGAAAGGACAGGGGCGAAAAAGACTGAAGCTTTCTTT	CASSERTGAKKTEAFF
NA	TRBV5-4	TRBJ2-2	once	TGTGCCAGCAGCCCGGTCCGAGCGAACACCGGGGAGCTGTTTTTT	CASSPVRANTGELFF
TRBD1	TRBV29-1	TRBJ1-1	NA	TGCAGCGTCGATGGACAGGGGGCCCTAACTGAAGCTTTCTTT	CSVDGQGALTEAFF
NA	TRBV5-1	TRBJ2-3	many	TGCGCCAGCAGCTTCCGGGACAGCACAGATACGCAGTATTTT	CASSFRDSTDTQYF
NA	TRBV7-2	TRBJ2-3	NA	TGTGCCAGCAGCTTACCTTTACTAGAAACGCAGTATTTT	CASSLPLLETQYF
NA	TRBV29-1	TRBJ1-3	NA	TGCAGCGTGCTACAGGGCTCTGGAAACACCATATATTTT	CSVLQGSGNTIYF
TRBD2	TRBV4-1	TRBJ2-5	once	TGCGCCAGCAGCCGCGGCGGACTAGCGGTCCAAGAGACCCAGTACTTC	CASSRGGLAVQETQYF
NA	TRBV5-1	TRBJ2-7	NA	TGCGCCAGCAGCTTGGAAGCAGGGGCCTACGAGCAGTACTTC	CASSLEAGAYEQYF
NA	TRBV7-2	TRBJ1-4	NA	TGTGCCAGCAGCTTCTTCCGAAGAAGACGGTTAAAGGGGGAAAAACTGTTTTTT	CASSFFRRRRLKGEKLFF
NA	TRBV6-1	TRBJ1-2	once	TGTGCCAGCAGTGACCATTTTCAAGTCGGCTACACCTTC	CASSDHFQVGYTF
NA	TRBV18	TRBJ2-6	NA	TGTGCCAGCTCCCCCCGGGGGGCCTACTCTGGGGCCAACGTCCTGACTTTC	CASSPRGAYSGANVLTF
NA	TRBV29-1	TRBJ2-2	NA	TGCAGCGTTCGGGGCTCGGACACCGGGGAGCTGTTTTTT	CSVRGSDTGELFF
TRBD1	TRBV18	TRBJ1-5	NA	TGTGCCAGCCCACTCGGGACAGGGGTAGGTCAGCCCCAGCATTTT	CASPLGTGVGQPQHF
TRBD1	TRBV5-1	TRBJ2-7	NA	TGCGCCAGCAGAGTACAGGGGGCCAACGAGCAGTACTTC	CASRVQGANEQYF
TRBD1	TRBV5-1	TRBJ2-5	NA	TGCGCCAGCAGCATAGGGACAGGGGAAGAGACCCAGTACTTC	CASSIGTGEETQYF
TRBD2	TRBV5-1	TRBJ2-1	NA	TGCGCCAGCAGCAAGGGACTAGCGGAGTGGAATGAGCAGTTCTTC	CASSKGLAEWNEQFF
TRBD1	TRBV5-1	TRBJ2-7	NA	TGCGCCAGCAGGTTAGGGACAGGGACCTACGAGCAGTACTTC	CASRLGTGTYEQYF
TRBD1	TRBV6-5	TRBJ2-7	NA	TGTGCCAGCCAAACAGGGGGCTACGACTACGAGCAGTACTTC	CASQTGGYDYEQYF
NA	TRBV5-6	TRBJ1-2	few	TGTGCCAGCAGCTTGGTTGGCGGGGTTGAGGGCTACACCTTC	CASSLVGGVEGYTF
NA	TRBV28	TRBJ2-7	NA	TGTGCCAGCAGTTTCTCCCCTAGCTCCTACGAGCAGTACTTC	CASSFSPSSYEQYF
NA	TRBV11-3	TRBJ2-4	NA	TGTGCCAGCAGCTTAAAGGGACCCGAGCACATTCAGTACTTC	CASSLKGPEHIQYF
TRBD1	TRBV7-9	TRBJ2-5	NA	TGTGCCAGCAGTAAGATGGGACAGCTGACTGGGGAGACCCAGTACTTC	CASSKMGQLTGETQYF
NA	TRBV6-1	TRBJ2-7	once	TGTGCCAGTCCCAAGGGGATCGAGCAGTACTTC	CASPKGIEQYF
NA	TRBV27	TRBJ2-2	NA	TGTGCCAGCAGTTTATCCACAGTCACCAACACCGGGGAGCTGTTTTTT	CASSLSTVTNTGELFF
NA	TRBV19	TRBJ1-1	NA	TGTGCCAGTAGTATCGGGGCCAGCATGAACACTGAAGCTTTCTTT	CASSIGASMNTEAFF
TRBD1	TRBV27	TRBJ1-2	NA	TGTGCCAGCAGTTTAACGACCGGACAGGGTAGTGTCTCCTATGGCTACACCTTC	CASSLTTGQGSVSYGYTF
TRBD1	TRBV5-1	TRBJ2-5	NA	TGCGCCAGCAGTCCTGACAGGGGTCAAGAGACCCAGTACTTC	CASSPDRGQETQYF
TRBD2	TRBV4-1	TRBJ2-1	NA	TGCGCCAGCAGCCAAGGGTCTAGCGGAGAGAATGAGCAGTTCTTC	CASSQGSSGENEQFF
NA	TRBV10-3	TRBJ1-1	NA	TGTGCCACCCTAACCATTGGGTACACTGAAGCTTTCTTT	CATLTIGYTEAFF
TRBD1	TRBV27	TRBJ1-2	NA	TGTGCCAGCAGTCACCGGGACAGGGGACCCTCCTACACCTTC	CASSHRDRGPSYTF
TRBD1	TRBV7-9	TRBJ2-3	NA	TGTGCCAGCAGCTTAGTTGGGACAGATAGCACAGATACGCAGTATTTT	CASSLVGTDSTDTQYF
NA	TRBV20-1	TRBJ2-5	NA	TGCAGTGCTCCGGAAAAAGAGACCCAGTACTTC	CSAPEKETQYF
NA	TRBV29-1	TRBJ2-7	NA	TGCAGCGTTGACGCAGGTGGTGGGTACGAGCAGTACTTC	CSVDAGGGYEQYF
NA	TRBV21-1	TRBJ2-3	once	TGTGCCAGCCCCCCCAGCGGGAGCACCTTCGATACGCAGTATTTT	CASPPSGSTFDTQYF
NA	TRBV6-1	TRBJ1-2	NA	TGTGCCAGCAGTGACAGCCTCTATGGCTACACCTTC	CASSDSLYGYTF
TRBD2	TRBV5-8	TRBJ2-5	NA	TGTGCCAGCAGACACCAGGGACTAGCGGGAGGGGGGTACCAAGAGACCCAGTACTTC	CASRHQGLAGGGYQETQYF
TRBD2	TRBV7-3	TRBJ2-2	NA	TGTGCCAGCAGCCCGGGAGGGACCTCAAGGAGAGAGCTGTTTTTT	CASSPGGTSRRELFF
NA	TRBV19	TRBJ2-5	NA	TGTGCCAGTAGTCCTCCCCCGGGAGAACGAACCCAGTACTTC	CASSPPPGERTQYF
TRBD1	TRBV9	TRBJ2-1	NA	TGTGCCAGCAGCGTGACAGGGAGCCCGGGCGCCTACAATGAGCAGTTCTTC	CASSVTGSPGAYNEQFF
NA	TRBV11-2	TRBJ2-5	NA	TGTGCCAGCAGCTTAAAAGAGACCCAGTACTTC	CASSLKETQYF
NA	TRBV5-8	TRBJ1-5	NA	TGTGCCAGCAGCTCGGATGATAGCAATCAGCCCCAGCATTTT	CASSSDDSNQPQHF
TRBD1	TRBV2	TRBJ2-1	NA	TGTGCCAGCAGCCCCGGGACAGGGGGAAATGAGCAGTTCTTC	CASSPGTGGNEQFF
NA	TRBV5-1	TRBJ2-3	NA	TGCGCCAGCAGCTGGAGTGGGACTAGCACAGATACGCAGTATTTT	CASSWSGTSTDTQYF
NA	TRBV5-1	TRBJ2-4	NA	TGCGCCAGCAGCTTGGGTGGGGTGTATCGAGCCAAAAACATTCAGTACTTC	CASSLGGVYRAKNIQYF
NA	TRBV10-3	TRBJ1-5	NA	TGTGCCATCAGTGAGTACGGGGGGGATAGCAATCAGCCCCAGCATTTT	CAISEYGGDSNQPQHF
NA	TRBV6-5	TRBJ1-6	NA	TGTGCCAGCAGTCCAACTGACAGGAATTGGTCACCCCTCCACTTT	CASSPTDRNWSPLHF
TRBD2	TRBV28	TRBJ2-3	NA	TGTGCCAGCAGCATTAGCGGGAGGGTTGATACGCAGTATTTT	CASSISGRVDTQYF